The 11 T cell receptor beta chains given below trace back to one sample, sequenced in a study of PD-1 blockade in classical Hodgkin lymphoma (dated by TCRdb to about 2020). The label giving this sample's time point can be read as: cycle 4 day 1 (C4D1), after around six weeks of nivolumab. Relapse after autologous stem cell transplantation had occurred in all trial patients, and cohorts A, B and C were distinguished by prior brentuximab vedotin exposure. Libraries were constructed by the immunoSEQ multiplex PCR assay. Here the immuneACCESS table is served through TCRdb, limited to in-frame sequences with V and J called. Missing clones are a known gap in these copies; in checked studies unresolved V genes cover under half, and the rest lacks a known reason. This sample gives over 60,000 clones in total; roughly 89% of them show up just once. About a tenth of the sample lies in the top ten. Source: peripheral blood mononuclear cells (PBMCs), taken before the fourth cycle of nivolumab. The receptor set was obtained from a human donor with classical Hodgkin lymphoma.

The gene calls are TRBV7-3 and TRBJ2-6; 7 nucleotides align to TRBD1. This CDR3 is 15 amino acids long. After removal of 5 bases from V and 3 bases from J, the junction contained 4 bases not matched to a gene. In germline, CDR1 is SGHTA, CDR2 FQGTGA. The DNA of the CDR3 is TGTGCCAGCAGCCACCCAGGGGGTGGGGCCAACGTCCTGACTTTC. Its translation: CASSHPGGGANVLTF.

The rearrangement links TRBV27 to TRBJ2-5; perhaps TRBD1 as D (5 bases). The CDR3 runs 16 residues. The germline V gene has CDR1 MNHEY and CDR2 SMNVEV (reference sequence). With 7 bases removed from V and 6 bases from J, the gap between germline ends came to 24 bases. As DNA, the CDR3 is TGTGCCAGCACCCCTTTAGTTGGGGCTGGTCCGAAGACCCAGTACTTC. This encodes CASTPLVGAGPKTQYF.

The J gene is TRBJ2-5, the V gene TRBV11-1, with D uncertain. The V end was cut by 5 bases, the J end by 1 base, with 11 bases between. CDR1 and CDR2 from the germline V gene are SGHAT and FQDESV (reference sequence). CDR3 length: 14 amino acids. CDR3 bases: TGTGCCAGCAGCCTAACAGATACCCAAGAGACCCAGTACTTC. This sequence encodes CASSLTDTQETQYF.

The chain has TRBV18 and TRBJ2-7; D is uncertain. This CDR3 spans 14 amino acids. V was pared by 1 base and J by 2 bases, with 9 bases between. Germline V gives CDR1 KGHSH, CDR2 LQKENI. Here the CDR3 DNA reads TGTGCCAGCTCACCACGGACGGAAGCCTACGAGCAGTACTTC. As protein: CASSPRTEAYEQYF. The whole variable domain, filled in from reference TRBV18 and TRBJ2-7, reads NAGVMQNPRHLVRRRGQEARLRCSPMKGHSHVYWYRQLPEEGLKFMVYLQKENIIDESGMPKERFSAEFPKEGPSILRIQQVVRGDSAAYFCASSPRTEAYEQYFGPGTRLTVT.

The chain uses TRBV18 and TRBJ1-5; D gene unclear. V was shortened by 2 bases and J by 0 bases, with 8 bases between the two germline ends. The CDR3 extends over 15 amino acids. In germline, CDR1 is KGHSH, CDR2 LQKENI. CDR3 in amino acids: CASSPARDSNQPQHF. CDR3 sequence (DNA): TGTGCCAGCTCACCAGCTCGAGATAGCAATCAGCCCCAGCATTTT. Complete variable domain (other parts from reference TRBV18 and TRBJ1-5): NAGVMQNPRHLVRRRGQEARLRCSPMKGHSHVYWYRQLPEEGLKFMVYLQKENIIDESGMPKERFSAEFPKEGPSILRIQQVVRGDSAAYFCASSPARDSNQPQHFGDGTRLSIL.

This chain joins TRBV6-5 and TRBJ1-2; D is unresolved. The CDR3 runs to 15 residues. V lost 7 bases to trimming and J lost 3 bases, with 18 bases between them. Germline V gene data show CDR1 as MNHEY and CDR2 as SVGAGI. The CDR3 DNA reads TGTGCCAGCACCTACGCCCCCAGGCCCCACTATGGCTACACCTTC. Its protein is CASTYAPRPHYGYTF.

The rearrangement joins TRBV6-5 to TRBJ1-1; 9 bases fit TRBD1. Germline V lookup: CDR1 MNHEY, CDR2 SVGAGI. This CDR3 is 13 amino acids long. The J segment lost 7 bases and the V segment lost 6 bases, leaving 6 bases of the junction unmatched. The CDR3 spells CASRNYRGREAFF. The CDR3 region has the DNA TGTGCCAGCAGGAATTACAGGGGGCGTGAAGCTTTCTTT.

This chain links TRBV6-1 with TRBJ2-7; D is uncertain. V lost 7 bases and J lost 0, with 7 bases in between. The CDR3 consists of 12 residues. The germline gives CDR1 MNHNS, CDR2 SASEGT. In nucleotides, the CDR3 is TGTGCCAGCAAACCTAGCTCCTACGAGCAGTACTTC. This gives the protein CASKPSSYEQYF.

The rearrangement links TRBV7-2 to TRBJ2-5, with D unclear. From germline, CDR1 is SGHTA and CDR2 FQGNSA. Trimming shortened V by 1 base and J by 5 bases, and 11 bases separated the two germline ends. This CDR3 spans 14 amino acids. The DNA for the CDR3 is TGTGCCAGCAGCTTAGATAGGTCTGGGGAGACCCAGTACTTC. Its protein product is CASSLDRSGETQYF.

This chain joins TRBV7-9 and TRBJ2-4; a possible D gene is TRBD1 (5 bases). The ends were cut back, 5 bases at V and 0 bases at J, with 11 bases in the middle. Per the germline V gene, CDR1 is SEHNR and CDR2 is FQNEAQ (reference sequence). The CDR3 has 15 residues. The CDR3 spells CASSPGALAKNIQYF. Here the CDR3 DNA reads TGTGCCAGCAGCCCTGGGGCTTTAGCCAAAAACATTCAGTACTTC.

The rearrangement links TRBV27 to TRBJ1-2; D not certain. The CDR3 has 16 amino acids. Per the germline V gene, CDR1 is MNHEY and CDR2 is SMNVEV (reference sequence). Trimming shortened V by 0 bases and J by 8 bases, and 19 bases separated the two germline ends. The CDR3 here is CASSLSFQGPPKGYTF. The CDR3 bases are TGTGCCAGCAGTTTATCTTTCCAAGGGCCCCCGAAGGGCTACACCTTC.